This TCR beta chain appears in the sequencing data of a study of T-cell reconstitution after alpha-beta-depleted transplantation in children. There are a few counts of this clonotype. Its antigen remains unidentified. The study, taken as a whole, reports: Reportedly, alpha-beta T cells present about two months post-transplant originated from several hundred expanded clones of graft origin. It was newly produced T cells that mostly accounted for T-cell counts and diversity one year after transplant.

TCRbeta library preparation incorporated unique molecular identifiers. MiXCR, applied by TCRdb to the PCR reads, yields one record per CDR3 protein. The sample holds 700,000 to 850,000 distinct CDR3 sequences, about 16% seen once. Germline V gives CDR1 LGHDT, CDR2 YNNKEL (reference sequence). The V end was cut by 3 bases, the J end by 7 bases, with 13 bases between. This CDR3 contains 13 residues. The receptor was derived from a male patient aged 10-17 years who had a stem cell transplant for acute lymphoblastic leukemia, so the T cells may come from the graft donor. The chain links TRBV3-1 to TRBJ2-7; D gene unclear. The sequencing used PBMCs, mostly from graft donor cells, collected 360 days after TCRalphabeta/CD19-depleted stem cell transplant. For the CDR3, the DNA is TGTGCCAGCAGCCAGGCCGTAGTGGGGGAGCAGTACTTC. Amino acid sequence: CASSQAVVGEQYF.